These 31 T cell receptor beta chains were all obtained from the same sample, sequenced in a study of blood T cell repertoires in COVID-19. Some clones are missing from TCRdb's copy, which holds only in-frame ones; the method was immunoSEQ multiplex PCR. The table includes 28,000 or so clones, 70% to 90% detected once. What was sequenced was peripheral blood. These receptor sequences come from a woman older than 75 with COVID-19, enrolled during active disease.

The V gene is TRBV6-6, the J gene TRBJ2-5, with D perhaps matching TRBD1 (6 bases). CDR1 is MNHNY, CDR2 SVGAGI, per germline (reference sequence). This CDR3 has 13 residues. Trimming stripped 8 bases from V and 3 bases from J, with 13 bases between. CDR3 amino acids: CASAEGDKETQYF. Written as DNA, the CDR3 is TGTGCCAGCGCCGAGGGGGATAAAGAGACCCAGTACTTC.

The chain carries TRBV5-1 and TRBJ2-5; D is perhaps TRBD1 (5 bases). Germline CDR1 is SGHRS and CDR2 is YFSETQ. The CDR3 runs to 15 residues. V gave up 1 base and J gave up 2 bases, with 12 bases separating them. CDR3 DNA: TGCGCCAGCAGCTTGACCCAGGGTTCTCAAGAGACCCAGTACTTC. It translates to CASSLTQGSQETQYF.

The chain combines TRBV5-1 with TRBJ2-3; D is ambiguous. The CDR3 loop spans 14 amino acids. The germline V gene has CDR1 SGHRS and CDR2 YFSETQ. Trimming took 5 bases from V and 3 from J, leaving 13 bases between them. The CDR3 DNA reads as TGCGCCAGCAGTAGTTCAGGTCGGACAGATACGCAGTATTTT. Its translation is CASSSSGRTDTQYF.

The chain carries TRBV6-5 and TRBJ1-2; D possibly corresponds to TRBD1 (5 bases). V lost 8 bases and J lost 1, with 17 bases in between. Germline-derived CDR1 and CDR2 are MNHEY and SVGAGI. CDR3 length equals 15 residues. The CDR3 spells CASRDETAHNYGYTF. CDR3 DNA sequence: TGTGCCAGCCGAGACGAGACAGCACATAACTATGGCTACACCTTC.

This clone showed up just a few times. This rearrangement joins TRBV5-1 to TRBJ2-4, with D possibly TRBD1 on 6 matching bases. Trimming cost V 3 bases and J 8 bases, with 12 bases left between them. CDR1 and CDR2 from the germline V gene are SGHRS and YFSETQ. The CDR3 has 13 amino acids. The CDR3 DNA follows: TGCGCCAGCAGCTCCAGGGGAATGGACATTCAGTACTTC. Amino acids: CASSSRGMDIQYF. The full variable domain, its missing parts supplied by reference TRBV5-1 and TRBJ2-4, is KAGVTQTPRYLIKTRGQQVTLSCSPISGHRSVSWYQQTPGQGLQFLFEYFSETQRNKGNFPGRFSGRQFSNSRSEMNVSTLELGDSALYLCASSSRGMDIQYFGAGTRLSVL.

The rearrangement joins TRBV27 to TRBJ1-1; D may be TRBD1 (6 bases). Per the germline V gene, CDR1 is MNHEY and CDR2 is SMNVEV (reference sequence). This CDR3 spans 14 amino acids. Trimming shortened V by 5 bases and J by 5 bases, and 15 bases separated the two germline ends. As DNA, the CDR3 is TGTGCCAGCAGTCCGCACAGGGAGGGAACTGAAGCTTTCTTT. Residues: CASSPHREGTEAFF.

V and J are TRBV7-9 and TRBJ2-7, with D possibly TRBD1 on 6 matching bases. Trimming left V 5 bases short and J 7 bases short, with 21 bases between. The CDR3 sequence is 15 residues long. Per germline, CDR1 SEHNR and CDR2 FQNEAQ (reference sequence). CDR3 nucleotide sequence: TGTGCCAGCAGCCTCGGAACAGGGAATTCGGGGGAGCAGTACTTC. Translation: CASSLGTGNSGEQYF.

CDR3 in DNA: TGCGCCAGCAGCCTCCCCTCCTACGAGCAGTACTTC. Protein product: CASSLPSYEQYF. This chain links TRBV5-1 with TRBJ2-7; unclear D gene. CDR1 is SGHRS and CDR2 is YFSETQ in the germline V gene. The CDR3 length is 12 residues. V lost 4 bases and J 0 bases, leaving 5 bases between the germline ends. The entire variable domain, with the rest obtained from reference TRBV5-1 and TRBJ2-7, is as follows: KAGVTQTPRYLIKTRGQQVTLSCSPISGHRSVSWYQQTPGQGLQFLFEYFSETQRNKGNFPGRFSGRQFSNSRSEMNVSTLELGDSALYLCASSLPSYEQYFGPGTRLTVT.

The CDR3 bases are TGTGCCAGCAGCATGACAGTGCATCAGCCCCAGCATTTT. Translated, it gives CASSMTVHQPQHF. The chain uses TRBV6-2 or TRBV6-3 and TRBJ1-5; D may be TRBD1 (5 bases). V dropped 6 bases and J dropped 5 bases, with 11 bases sitting between them. The V gene's germline CDR1 is MNHEY and CDR2 SVGEGT. The CDR3 has 13 residues.

The chain links TRBV27 to TRBJ1-3; 7 positions agree with TRBD1. The CDR3 covers 18 residues. Germline trimming cut 5 bases from V and 1 base from J; bases unmatched to any gene: 14. CDR1 and CDR2 from the germline V gene are MNHEY and SMNVEV (reference sequence). CDR3 sequence (DNA): TGTGCCAGCAGTGGCGGGAGGGGGCCTAATTTATCTGGAAACACCATATATTTT. Translation gives CASSGGRGPNLSGNTIYF.

The V call is TRBV6-5, the J call TRBJ2-5; 9 bases map to TRBD1. The germline gives CDR1 MNHEY, CDR2 SVGAGI. Trimming cost V 4 bases and J 4 bases; bases outside gene matches: 4. CDR3 length equals 14 residues. CDR3 sequence (DNA): TGTGCCAGCAGTTGGACAGGGGCCGGAGAGACCCAGTACTTC. Encoded protein: CASSWTGAGETQYF.

J is TRBJ2-3 and V is TRBV2; possible D gene TRBD1, 6 bases. Germline loops: CDR1 SNHLY, CDR2 FYNNEI. CDR3 size: 14 residues. Deletions cut 7 bases from V and 1 base from J, with 12 bases between. As DNA, the CDR3 is TGTGCCAGCAAAGCCAGGGGACGCACAGATACGCAGTATTTT. Translation: CASKARGRTDTQYF.

This chain connects TRBV25-1 to TRBJ1-1, with 10 bases aligning to TRBD1. CDR1 and CDR2 from the germline V gene are MGHDK and SYGVNS. J gave up 3 bases and V 10 bases, and 2 bases lay outside the gene matches. The CDR3 runs 12 residues. This CDR3 is CATGQGDTEAFF. CDR3 nucleotides: TGTGCCACAGGACAGGGGGACACTGAAGCTTTCTTT.

V is TRBV28 and J is TRBJ2-3; 10 bases line up with TRBD1. This CDR3 spans 14 amino acids. Germline trimming cut 5 bases from V and 6 bases from J; bases unmatched to any gene: 5. CDR1 is MDHEN, CDR2 SYDVKM, per germline. The CDR3 here is CASSTRQGADTQYF. As DNA, the CDR3 is TGTGCCAGCAGTACTCGACAGGGGGCCGATACGCAGTATTTT.

The chain has TRBV6-5 and TRBJ1-6; D may be TRBD1 (6 bases). Germline V gene sequence: CDR1 MNHEY, CDR2 SVGAGI. Trimming cost V 10 bases and J 0 bases, with 13 bases left between them. This CDR3 has 15 residues. The CDR3 DNA reads TGTGCCACCATTGGACAGCTCTCCTATAATTCACCCCTCCACTTT. Residues: CATIGQLSYNSPLHF.

The gene calls are TRBV2 and TRBJ2-1; 7 nucleotides agree with TRBD2. The germline CDR1 and CDR2 sequences are SNHLY and FYNNEI. The CDR3 has 12 residues. The V gene end was trimmed by 4 bases and the J gene end by 10 bases; junction bases not matched to a gene: 4. The CDR3 DNA reads as TGTGCCAGCAGTGCCGGGGGGATCGAGCAGTTCTTC. This codes for CASSAGGIEQFF. The whole variable domain, remainder taken from reference TRBV2 and TRBJ2-1, is EPEVTQTPSHQVTQMGQEVILRCVPISNHLYFYWYRQILGQKVEFLVSFYNNEISEKSEIFDDQFSVERPDGSNFTLKIRSTKLEDSAMYFCASSAGGIEQFFGPGTRLTVL.

The rearrangement links TRBV2 to TRBJ1-2, with unresolved D. Trimming shortened V by 8 bases and J by 0 bases, and 10 bases separated the two germline ends. Germline CDR1 reads SNHLY; CDR2 reads FYNNEI. The CDR3 runs 13 residues. Here the CDR3 reads CASSREPNYGYTF. CDR3 DNA sequence: TGTGCCAGCTCCCGGGAACCTAACTATGGCTACACCTTC.

The V and J genes are TRBV2 and TRBJ2-2; 8 nucleotides match TRBD1. J gave up 1 base and V 6 bases, and 13 bases lay outside the gene matches. The length of the CDR3 is 18 residues. The germline gives CDR1 SNHLY, CDR2 FYNNEI. The CDR3 sequence: CASSSLLGQGGNTGELFF. The CDR3 nucleotides are TGTGCCAGCAGCTCTTTACTCGGACAGGGTGGGAACACCGGGGAGCTGTTTTTT.

V usage is TRBV9 and J usage is TRBJ1-1, with 8 bases fitting TRBD1. Germline values: CDR1 SGDLS, CDR2 YYNGEE. V lost 4 bases, J lost 5 bases, and 7 bases stayed unmatched. The CDR3 length is 14 residues. CDR3 region: CASSPTGGGTEAFF. Written as DNA, the CDR3 is TGTGCCAGCAGCCCAACAGGGGGAGGAACTGAAGCTTTCTTT.

The V and J genes are TRBV2 and TRBJ1-2; D unresolved. This CDR3 is built from 15 residues. Deletions cut 2 bases from V and 4 bases from J, with 14 bases between. Germline loops: CDR1 SNHLY, CDR2 FYNNEI. The CDR3 DNA follows: TGTGCCAGCAGTGAAAGTCGGCCCCCAGGCTATGGCTACACCTTC. This translates into CASSESRPPGYGYTF.

A few counts support this clone. The chain combines TRBV7-2 with TRBJ1-4; D gene unclear. The CDR3 sequence is 15 residues long. V lost 5 bases and J lost 7, with 17 bases in between. Germline-derived CDR1 and CDR2 are SGHTA and FQGNSA. CDR3 sequence: CASSPSGGSGEKLFF. The CDR3 DNA reads TGTGCCAGCAGCCCGTCGGGAGGGTCAGGTGAAAAACTGTTTTTT.

This clone occurred once. The genes are TRBV27 and TRBJ1-1; 7 bases align to TRBD1. The CDR3 runs to 14 residues. Unmatched junction bases numbered 2, after V lost 2 bases and J lost 2 bases. Germline loops: CDR1 MNHEY, CDR2 SMNVEV (reference sequence). CDR3 residues: CASSLRGPNTEAFF. CDR3 sequence (DNA): TGTGCCAGCAGTTTAAGGGGGCCTAACACTGAAGCTTTCTTT.

The CDR3 DNA follows: TGTGCCAGCAGTTTGGGACAGCACACCGGGGAGCTGTTTTTT. Protein: CASSLGQHTGELFF. This chain links TRBV6-5 with TRBJ2-2, with 7 bases lining up with TRBD1. This CDR3 is 14 amino acids long. Germline values: CDR1 MNHEY, CDR2 SVGAGI. V dropped 4 bases and J dropped 3; count of bases not matched to a gene: 2.

The chain combines TRBV19 with TRBJ2-1; possible D gene TRBD1, 5 bases. This CDR3 is 16 amino acids long. CDR1 is LNHDA and CDR2 is SQIVND in the germline V gene (reference sequence). Trimming left V 5 bases short and J 1 base short, with 15 bases between. CDR3 sequence (DNA): TGTGCCAGTAGTCAGGGCATGACTGGGTCCTACAATGAGCAGTTCTTC. It yields the protein CASSQGMTGSYNEQFF.

J is TRBJ2-7 and V is TRBV18, with D possibly matching TRBD2 (5 bases). CDR3 size: 13 residues. V was shortened by 2 bases and J by 4 bases, with 9 bases between the two germline ends. Germline-derived CDR1 and CDR2 are KGHSH and LQKENI. CDR3 in DNA: TGTGCCAGCTCACCAGCCCGAGGGTACGAGCAGTACTTC. It encodes CASSPARGYEQYF.

CDR3 coding DNA: TGTGCCAGCAGAGTTACAGGGGGGGCTGATGGCTACACCTTC. Translation: CASRVTGGADGYTF. The chain combines TRBV6-5 with TRBJ1-2; 8 bases line up with TRBD1. Germline V gives CDR1 MNHEY, CDR2 SVGAGI. Trimming at V came to 6 bases and at J to 6 bases, leaving 9 bases not matched to a gene. The CDR3 covers 14 residues.

The rearrangement joins TRBV12-3 or TRBV12-4 to TRBJ1-1; no reliable D call. V shed 5 bases and J shed 5 bases, with 12 bases lying between them. CDR3 length: 13 residues. The CDR3 sequence is CASSRTGKTEAFF. The CDR3 DNA reads as TGTGCCAGCAGTCGGACGGGAAAAACTGAAGCTTTCTTT.

The gene calls are TRBV5-1 and TRBJ2-1; D is possibly TRBD1 (6 bases). The CDR3 has 15 residues. Trimming cost V 4 bases and J 5 bases, with 16 bases left between them. Looked up from germline, CDR1 is SGHRS and CDR2 is YFSETQ. The CDR3 here is CASSPRTVNDNEQFF. The CDR3 DNA sequence: TGCGCCAGCAGCCCACGGACAGTCAATGACAATGAGCAGTTCTTC.

V gene TRBV7-2 combines with J gene TRBJ2-3, with 9 bases fitting TRBD1. V was clipped by 2 bases and J by 5 bases; unmatched bases: 8. CDR1 and CDR2 from the germline V gene are SGHTA and FQGNSA. This CDR3 is built from 16 residues. CDR3 amino acids: CASSLKGTGLVDTQYF. The CDR3 bases are TGTGCCAGCAGCTTAAAGGGGACAGGGTTGGTAGATACGCAGTATTTT.

The rearrangement joins TRBV4-1 to TRBJ2-1, with TRBD2 as a possible D gene (6 bases). This CDR3 has 17 amino acids. Germline V gives CDR1 MGHRA, CDR2 YSYEKL. V lost 1 base and J lost 4, with 17 bases in between. CDR3 amino acids: CASSQVWRGSQYNEQFF. DNA of the CDR3: TGCGCCAGCAGCCAAGTATGGCGGGGTAGCCAATACAATGAGCAGTTCTTC.

A remark on this clone: An end of the junction does not agree with germline; a read error may underlie this. This chain connects TRBV12-3 or TRBV12-4 to TRBJ1-3, with D perhaps TRBD1 (5 bases). The CDR3 sequence is 13 residues long. The CDR3 region has the DNA TGTGCCAGCAGTCGACAGTCTGAAAACACCATATATTTT. Protein sequence: CASSRQSENTIYF.